This note documents a single T cell receptor beta chain sequence. This sample was taken from a study of control samples from healthy donors and cancer patients. Assay used: immunoSEQ multiplex PCR; TCRdb lists only in-frame clones, some missing. The data hold 200,000 to 250,000 clones, with just under 95% observed a single time. The CDR3 is 17 residues long. Germline V CDR1 and CDR2: LGHNA, YNFKEQ. With 0 bases clipped from V and 4 bases from J, the junction kept 5 bases outside the gene matches. This rearrangement joins TRBV4-2 to TRBJ2-2; TRBD2 aligns across 10 bases. Input material: blood. The sequence came from a man aged 45-65 years in good health. CDR3 region: CASSQDRGTSVTGELFF. Written as DNA, the CDR3 is TGTGCCAGCAGCCAAGATAGGGGGACTAGCGTCACCGGGGAGCTGTTTTTT.